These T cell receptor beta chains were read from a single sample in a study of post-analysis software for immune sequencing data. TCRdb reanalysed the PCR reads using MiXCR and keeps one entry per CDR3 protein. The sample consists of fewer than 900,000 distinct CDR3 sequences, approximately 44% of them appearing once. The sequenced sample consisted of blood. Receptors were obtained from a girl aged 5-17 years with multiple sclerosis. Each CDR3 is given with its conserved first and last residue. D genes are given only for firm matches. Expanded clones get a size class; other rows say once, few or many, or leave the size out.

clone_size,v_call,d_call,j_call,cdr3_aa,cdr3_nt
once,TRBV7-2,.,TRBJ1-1,CASSFRGEAFF,TGTGCCAGCAGCTTCCGAGGGGAAGCTTTCTTT
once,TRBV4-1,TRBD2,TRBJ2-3,CASSQDPAGGLADTQYF,TGCGCCAGCAGCCAAGACCCAGCGGGAGGCTTGGCAGATACGCAGTATTTT
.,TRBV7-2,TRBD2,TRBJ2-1,CASSLETSGRGQFF,TGTGCCAGCAGCTTAGAGACTAGCGGCCGGGGGCAGTTCTTC
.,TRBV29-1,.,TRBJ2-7,CSGRSSYEQYF,TGCAGCGGCAGGAGCTCCTACGAGCAGTACTTC
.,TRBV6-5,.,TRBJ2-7,CASSSPGVRSYEQYF,TGTGCCAGCAGTTCCCCGGGCGTGCGAAGCTACGAGCAGTACTTC
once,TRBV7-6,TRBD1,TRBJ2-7,CASSLRKQGPTDEQYF,TGTGCCAGCAGCTTAAGAAAACAGGGGCCAACCGACGAGCAGTACTTC
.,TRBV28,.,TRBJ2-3,CASSFQLLSDTQYF,TGTGCCAGCAGTTTCCAACTCCTGTCAGATACGCAGTATTTT
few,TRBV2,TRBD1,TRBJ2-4,CASSDTGQGGKNIQYF,TGTGCCAGCAGCGACACAGGACAGGGCGGCAAAAACATTCAGTACTTC
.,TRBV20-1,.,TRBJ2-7,CSASGDTPMDEQYF,TGCAGTGCTAGTGGGGACACACCCATGGACGAGCAGTACTTC
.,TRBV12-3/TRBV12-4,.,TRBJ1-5,CASTYKGGAGQPQHF,TGTGCCAGCACCTACAAGGGGGGGGCCGGGCAGCCCCAGCATTTT
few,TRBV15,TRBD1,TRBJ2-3,CATSRRGTGGADTQYF,TGTGCCACCAGCAGGCGAGGGACAGGGGGCGCAGATACGCAGTATTTT
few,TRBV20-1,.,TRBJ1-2,CSARGAEGYTF,TGCAGTGCTAGAGGGGCGGAAGGCTACACCTTC
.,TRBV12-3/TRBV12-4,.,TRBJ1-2,CASSLDSPNYGYTF,TGCGCCAGCAGCTTGGACAGTCCTAACTATGGCTACACCTTC
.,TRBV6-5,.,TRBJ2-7,CASSYSGIEQYF,TGTGCCAGCAGTTACTCGGGCATCGAGCAGTACTTC
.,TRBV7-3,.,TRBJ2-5,CASSPGGREETQYF,TGTGCCAGCAGCCCTGGGGGCAGAGAAGAGACCCAGTACTTC
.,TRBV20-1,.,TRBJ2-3,CSARGGLVGTDTQYF,TGCAGTGCCAGAGGGGGGCTTGTCGGTACAGATACGCAGTATTTT
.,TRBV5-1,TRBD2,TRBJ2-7,CASSLDTSGRFAYEQYF,TGCGCCAGCAGCTTAGATACTAGCGGGAGATTCGCCTACGAGCAGTACTTC
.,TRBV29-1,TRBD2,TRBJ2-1,CSVEEWEGYENEQFF,TGCAGCGTTGAAGAATGGGAGGGGTATGAAAATGAGCAGTTCTTC
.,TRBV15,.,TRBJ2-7,CAASRDKGAAHEQYF,TGTGCCGCCAGCAGAGATAAAGGGGCCGCCCACGAGCAGTACTTC
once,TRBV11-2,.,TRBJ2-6,CASSLDQGSPDSGANVLTF,TGTGCCAGCAGCTTAGACCAAGGGAGCCCTGACTCTGGGGCCAACGTCCTGACTTTC
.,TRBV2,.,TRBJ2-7,CASRDGGSYEQYF,TGTGCCAGCCGCGACGGGGGCTCCTACGAGCAGTACTTC
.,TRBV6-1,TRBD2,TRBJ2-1,CAGNGITSGRYNEQFF,TGTGCCGGCAACGGAATAACTAGCGGGAGATACAATGAGCAGTTCTTC
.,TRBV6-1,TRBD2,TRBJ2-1,CASSEWRAASGYNEQFF,TGTGCCAGCAGTGAATGGCGGGCGGCTAGCGGCTACAATGAGCAGTTCTTC